This T cell receptor (beta chain) was recovered during a study of cytotoxic CD8 clonotypes in ibrutinib-treated CLL. The CDR3 has 14 residues. Germline lookup yields CDR1 MNHEY and CDR2 SVGAGI. V was pared by 6 bases and J by 5 bases, with 8 bases of the junction left unmatched. Investigators sought sequencing depths of between 1 in 200,000 and 1 in 1 million T cells. Sequenced by immunoSEQ multiplex PCR; TCRdb stores in-frame clones only, minus some. Of fewer than 45,000 clones in the sample, around 70% are singletons; the top ten hold around a tenth. The receptor comes from a human donor with chronic lymphocytic leukemia. The chain combines TRBV6-5 with TRBJ1-1; 8 bases fit TRBD1. Sequences were derived from PBMCs, sampled at disease progression, from a patient treated with ibrutinib. The CDR3: CASRTGQGGTEAFF. The CDR3 DNA sequence: TGTGCCAGCAGGACTGGACAGGGTGGGACTGAAGCTTTCTTT.